A selection of T cell receptor beta chains follows, all from one sample in a study of blood T cell repertoires in COVID-19. Measured with immunoSEQ multiplex PCR; TCRdb has only the in-frame clones, and not every one. The data contain around 170,000 clones, about 83% of them seen just once; the ten biggest clones take up over 7.5%. Source material: PBMCs or T cells enriched from blood (not recorded which). The receptors here all came from a woman aged 25 to 39 who had recovered from COVID-19. Each CDR3 is given with its conserved first and last residue. D genes are given only for firm matches. Only some rows state a clone size, as once, few, many or a class for expanded clones.

J gene,clone size,D gene,V gene,CDR3 protein,CDR3 DNA
TRBJ1-6,.,.,TRBV7-8,CASNQGQNSPLHF,TGTGCCAGCAACCAGGGACAAAATTCACCCCTCCACTTT
TRBJ2-1,.,TRBD2,TRBV30,CAWSAGLTAYNEQFF,TGTGCCTGGAGCGCGGGACTAACTGCCTACAATGAGCAGTTCTTC
TRBJ2-7,.,.,TRBV19,CASSIQGTSGYEQYF,TGTGCCAGCAGTATCCAGGGGACCTCTGGCTACGAGCAGTACTTC
TRBJ2-7,.,.,TRBV28,CASSSGNSYEQYF,TGTGCCAGCAGTTCCGGTAACTCCTACGAGCAGTACTTC
TRBJ2-6,.,.,TRBV27,CASSAIYRAGANVLTF,TGTGCCAGCAGTGCAATCTACAGGGCTGGGGCCAACGTCCTGACTTTC
TRBJ2-5,few,.,TRBV28,CASSLRETQYF,TGTGCCAGCAGTTTACGAGAGACCCAGTACTTC
TRBJ2-2,.,TRBD2,TRBV28,CASSLPTAGGPAGELFF,TGTGCCAGCAGTCTCCCAACGGCGGGAGGGCCTGCCGGGGAGCTGTTTTTT
TRBJ1-1,.,.,TRBV12-3/TRBV12-4,CASSLFGGYEAFF,TGTGCCAGCAGTTTATTCGGGGGGTATGAAGCTTTCTTT
TRBJ2-1,.,TRBD2,TRBV5-1,CASSLEGLAGGGYNEQFF,TGCGCCAGCAGCTTGGAAGGACTAGCGGGAGGAGGATACAATGAGCAGTTCTTC
TRBJ1-5,.,TRBD1,TRBV27,CASSSLPGTGNQPQHF,TGTGCCAGCAGTTCGCTTCCCGGGACAGGGAATCAGCCCCAGCATTTT
TRBJ2-1,.,TRBD2,TRBV19,CASRLAGGNEQFF,TGTGCCAGTAGGCTAGCGGGCGGGAATGAGCAGTTCTTC
TRBJ2-3,once,TRBD1,TRBV4-2,CASSQVDRGSSTDTQYF,TGTGCCAGCAGCCAAGTGGACAGGGGATCTAGCACAGATACGCAGTATTTT
TRBJ2-3,.,TRBD2,TRBV27,CASSLSGTGGGLAGGLSTDTQYF,TGTGCCAGCAGTTTATCCGGGACAGGGGGAGGACTAGCGGGAGGACTTAGCACAGATACGCAGTATTTT
TRBJ2-7,.,.,TRBV3-1/TRBV3-2,CASSPQGAVYEQYF,TGTGCCAGCAGTCCCCAGGGCGCCGTCTACGAGCAGTACTTC